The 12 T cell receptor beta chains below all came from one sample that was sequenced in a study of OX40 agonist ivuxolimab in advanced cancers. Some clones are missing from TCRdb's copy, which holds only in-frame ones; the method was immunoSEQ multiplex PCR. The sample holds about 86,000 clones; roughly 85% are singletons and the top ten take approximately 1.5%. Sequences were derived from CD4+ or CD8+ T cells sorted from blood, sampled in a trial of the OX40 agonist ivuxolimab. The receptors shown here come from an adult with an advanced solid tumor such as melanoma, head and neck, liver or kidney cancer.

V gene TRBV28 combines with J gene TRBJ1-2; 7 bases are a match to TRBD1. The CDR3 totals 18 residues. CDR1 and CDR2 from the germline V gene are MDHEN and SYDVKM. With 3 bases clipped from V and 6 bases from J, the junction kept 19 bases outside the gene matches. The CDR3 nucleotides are TGTGCCAGCAGTTTTCTATCCCCCTCTCGGACAGGATTCCATGGCTACACCTTC. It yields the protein CASSFLSPSRTGFHGYTF.

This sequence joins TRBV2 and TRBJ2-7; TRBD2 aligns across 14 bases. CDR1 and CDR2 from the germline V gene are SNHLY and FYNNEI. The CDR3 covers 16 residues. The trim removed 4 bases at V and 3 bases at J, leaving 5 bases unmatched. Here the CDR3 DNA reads TGTGCCAGCAGTGGACTAGCGGGAGGGTCTGGCTACGAGCAGTACTTC. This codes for CASSGLAGGSGYEQYF.

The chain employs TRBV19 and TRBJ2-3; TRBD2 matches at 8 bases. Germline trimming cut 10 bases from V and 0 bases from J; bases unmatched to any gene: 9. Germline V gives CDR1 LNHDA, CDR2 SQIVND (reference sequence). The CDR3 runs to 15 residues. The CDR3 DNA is TGTGCCACTGTGCCTAGCGGGTTTAGCACAGATACGCAGTATTTT. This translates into CATVPSGFSTDTQYF.

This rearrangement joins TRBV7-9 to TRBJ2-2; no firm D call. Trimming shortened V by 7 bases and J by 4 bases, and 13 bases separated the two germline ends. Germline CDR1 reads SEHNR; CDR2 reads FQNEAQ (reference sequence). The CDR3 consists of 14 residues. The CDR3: CASNRAFPTGELFF. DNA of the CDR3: TGTGCCAGCAATAGGGCCTTTCCCACCGGGGAGCTGTTTTTT.

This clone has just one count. The CDR3 DNA sequence: TGTGCCAGCAGCGGAAACCGGGATGTAACCGGGAAACTGTTTTTT. It encodes CASSGNRDVTGKLFF. The V call is TRBV9, the J call TRBJ1-4; no clear D gene. V lost 3 bases and J lost 11, with 20 bases in between. Germline V gene data show CDR1 as SGDLS and CDR2 as YYNGEE. The CDR3 loop spans 15 amino acids.

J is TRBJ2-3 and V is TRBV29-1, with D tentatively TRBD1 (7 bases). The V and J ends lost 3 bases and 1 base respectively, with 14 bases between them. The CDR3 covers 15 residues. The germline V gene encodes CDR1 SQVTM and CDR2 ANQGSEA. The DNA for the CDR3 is TGCAGCGTTGAGGGGGGACAGACGGGCACAGATACGCAGTATTTT. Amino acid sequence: CSVEGGQTGTDTQYF.

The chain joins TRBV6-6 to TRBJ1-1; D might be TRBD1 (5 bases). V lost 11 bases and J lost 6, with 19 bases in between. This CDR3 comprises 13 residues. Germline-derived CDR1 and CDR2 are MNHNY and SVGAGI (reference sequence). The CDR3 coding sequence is TGTGCCCTCAGAGGGGAATTTAGGTCTGAAGCTTTCTTT. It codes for CALRGEFRSEAFF.

The CDR3, as DNA: TGTGCCAGCAGCTTAATAGGGATTGAAAAACTGTTTTTT. Translating it yields CASSLIGIEKLFF. The J gene is TRBJ1-4, the V gene TRBV7-9; no firm D call. The CDR3 contains 13 residues. CDR1 is SEHNR and CDR2 is FQNEAQ in the germline V gene (reference sequence). The ends were cut back, 2 bases at V and 7 bases at J, with 8 bases in the middle.

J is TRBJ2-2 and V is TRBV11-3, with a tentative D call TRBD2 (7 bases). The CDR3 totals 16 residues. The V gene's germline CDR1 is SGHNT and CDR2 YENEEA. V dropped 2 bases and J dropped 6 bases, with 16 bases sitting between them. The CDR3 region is CASSLFGGRDPGELFF. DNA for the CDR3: TGTGCCAGCAGCTTATTCGGGGGGCGCGACCCCGGGGAGCTGTTTTTT.

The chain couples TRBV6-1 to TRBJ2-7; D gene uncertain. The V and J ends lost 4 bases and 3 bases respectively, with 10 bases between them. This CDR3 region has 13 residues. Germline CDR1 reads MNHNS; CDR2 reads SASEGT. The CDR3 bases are TGTGCCAGCAGTGTGGACGGATTCTACGAGCAGTACTTC. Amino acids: CASSVDGFYEQYF.

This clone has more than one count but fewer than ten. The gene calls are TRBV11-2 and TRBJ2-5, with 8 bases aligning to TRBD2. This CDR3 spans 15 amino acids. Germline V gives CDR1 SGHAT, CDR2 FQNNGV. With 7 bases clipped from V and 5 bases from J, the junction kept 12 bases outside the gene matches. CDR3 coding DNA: TGTGCCAGCACCCGCGCCTCGGGGGGGCGGGAGACCCAGTACTTC. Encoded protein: CASTRASGGRETQYF.

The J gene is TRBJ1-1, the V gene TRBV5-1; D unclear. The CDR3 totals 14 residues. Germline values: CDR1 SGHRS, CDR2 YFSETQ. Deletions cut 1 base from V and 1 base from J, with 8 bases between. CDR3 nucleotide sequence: TGCGCCAGCAGCTTGTCGGGCCAGAACACTGAAGCTTTCTTT. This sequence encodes CASSLSGQNTEAFF.